The 17 T cell receptor beta chains below all came from one sample that was sequenced in a study of shared clonotypes between healthy human individuals. Here immunoSEQ multiplex PCR was the method, and the copy in TCRdb shows in-frame clones only, minus some. The sample comprises 1 million to 1.3 million clones, about 84% of which are singletons, and 0.5% to 0.65% rests with the top ten. The sequenced sample was memory CD4+ T cells from PBMCs. Sample subset: CD45RA-negative fraction. These receptors all come from a young man in good health. Some clones in this sample may be carry-over from other donors' samples.

This clone is a singleton in its sample. The chain combines TRBV5-1 with TRBJ1-1; D unclear. Trimming took 0 bases from V and 3 from J, leaving 9 bases between them. The CDR3 length is 14 residues. Germline-derived CDR1 and CDR2 are SGHRS and YFSETQ. CDR3 region: CASSLGVGDTEAFF. CDR3 DNA: TGCGCCAGCAGCTTGGGTGTCGGGGACACTGAAGCTTTCTTT.

This rearrangement joins TRBV23-1 to TRBJ2-7; no definite D call. TRBV23-1 is an ORF, and what it does is uncertain. The CDR3 consists of 13 residues. Trimming cost V 7 bases and J 4 bases, with 14 bases left between them. CDR3 residues: CASTPKGTYEQYF. Here the CDR3 DNA reads TGCGCCAGCACTCCCAAGGGTACATACGAGCAGTACTTC.

The chain is built from TRBV5-1 and TRBJ2-3, with 7 bases lining up with TRBD1. The germline CDR1 and CDR2 sequences are SGHRS and YFSETQ. There are 16 residues in the CDR3. With V trimmed by 0 bases and J by 2 bases, 6 bases remained unmatched. CDR3 DNA sequence: TGCGCCAGCAGCTTGGGGACAGGACCCTACACAGATACGCAGTATTTT. Protein sequence: CASSLGTGPYTDTQYF.

J is TRBJ2-1 and V is TRBV14; the match to TRBD2 covers 9 bases. V gave up 3 bases and J gave up 4 bases; unmatched junction bases: 7. Germline CDR1 SGHDN, CDR2 FVKESK. The CDR3 totals 16 residues. The CDR3 DNA reads as TGTGCCAGCAGCCAGGTTAGCGGGAGTGTTTACAATGAGCAGTTCTTC. Its translation is CASSQVSGSVYNEQFF.

Details on this clone: A much larger clone differs by one base, so this may be a read error. The V and J genes are TRBV5-5 and TRBJ1-2; D gene uncertain. The CDR3 runs 13 residues. The germline CDR1 and CDR2 sequences are SGHKS and YYEKEE (reference sequence). Trimming stripped 2 bases from V and 2 bases from J, with 7 bases between. CDR3: CASSFLENYGYTF. DNA of the CDR3: TGTGCCAGCAGCTTTTTGGAGAACTATGGCTACACCTTC.

This clone was seen just once. The gene calls are TRBV6-5 and TRBJ1-4; D uncertain. This CDR3 spans 15 amino acids. The V gene's germline CDR1 is MNHEY and CDR2 SVGAGI. V was shortened by 0 bases and J by 0 bases, with 5 bases between the two germline ends. The CDR3 is CASSYSGTTNEKLFF. The DNA for the CDR3 is TGTGCCAGCAGTTACTCTGGAACAACTAATGAAAAACTGTTTTTT.

The V and J genes are TRBV29-1 and TRBJ2-1; D remains unclear. Germline V CDR1 and CDR2: SQVTM, ANQGSEA. The ends were cut back, 4 bases at V and 4 bases at J, with 11 bases in the middle. The CDR3 spans 13 residues. The CDR3 sequence: CSVVAESYNEQFF. The CDR3 DNA sequence: TGCAGCGTTGTGGCGGAGAGTTACAATGAGCAGTTCTTC.

For the CDR3, the DNA is TGTGCCATCGTGGCTGATTATAGCAATCAGCCCCAGCATTTT. Its protein product is CAIVADYSNQPQHF. The gene calls are TRBV28 and TRBJ1-5; no clear D. CDR1 is MDHEN, CDR2 SYDVKM, per germline. The CDR3 loop spans 14 amino acids. The germline V and J ends were trimmed by 10 bases and 0 bases, with 13 bases remaining between them. Based on the CDR3 plus reference TRBV28 and TRBJ1-5, the full variable domain is DVKVTQSSRYLVKRTGEKVFLECVQDMDHENMFWYRQDPGLGLRLIYFSYDVKMKEKGDIPEGYSVSREKKERFSLILESASTNQTSMYLCAIVADYSNQPQHFGDGTRLSIL.

The gene calls are TRBV2 and TRBJ2-1; the D is unclear. Trimming pared 3 bases from V and 3 bases from J, leaving 6 bases between. The CDR3 is 13 residues long. Germline V gives CDR1 SNHLY, CDR2 FYNNEI. The CDR3 DNA reads TGTGCCAGCAGTGATAGGGACTACAATGAGCAGTTCTTC. Amino acid sequence: CASSDRDYNEQFF.

The chain has TRBV2 and TRBJ2-1, with 10 bases matching TRBD2. The CDR3 totals 14 residues. J lost 7 bases, V lost 4 bases, and 4 bases had no gene match. CDR1 is SNHLY, CDR2 FYNNEI, per germline. CDR3 loop: CASSVLAGANEQFF. The CDR3, as DNA: TGTGCCAGCAGTGTCCTAGCGGGAGCGAATGAGCAGTTCTTC.

The chain couples TRBV2 to TRBJ1-2; D not certain. CDR1 and CDR2 (germline): SNHLY, FYNNEI. With 2 bases removed from V and 3 bases from J, the gap between germline ends came to 7 bases. The CDR3 totals 13 residues. The CDR3 nucleotides read TGTGCCAGCAGTGAAAACACGGACTATGGCTACACCTTC. This gives the protein CASSENTDYGYTF.

This clone was seen only a few times. A far larger clone is only one base removed, so a read error is likely. This CDR3 is also generated by other DNA sequences in the sample. This chain joins TRBV4-2 and TRBJ2-6; D is uncertain. The CDR3 covers 15 residues. The germline V gene encodes CDR1 LGHNA and CDR2 YNFKEQ. V was cut by 0 bases and J by 1 base, with 4 bases left in between. The CDR3 DNA follows: TGTGCCAGCAGCCAAGAGGGGTCTGGGGCCAACGTCCTGACTTTC. This encodes CASSQEGSGANVLTF.

The genes are TRBV19 and TRBJ2-3, with TRBD2 matching over 8 bases. J was trimmed by 4 bases and V by 3 bases; bases with no gene match: 3. The CDR3 runs 14 residues. Germline CDR1 reads LNHDA; CDR2 reads SQIVND (reference sequence). The CDR3 DNA reads as TGTGCCAGTAGTATGGGCGGGAGGTCAGATACGCAGTATTTT. This translates into CASSMGGRSDTQYF. The variable domain in full, with the rest retrieved from reference TRBV19 and TRBJ2-3, is DGGITQSPKYLFRKEGQNVTLSCEQNLNHDAMYWYRQDPGQGLRLIYYSQIVNDFQKGDIAEGYSVSREKKESFPLTVTSAQKNPTAFYLCASSMGGRSDTQYFGPGTRLTVL.

This chain joins TRBV7-3 and TRBJ2-2, with 11 bases lining up with TRBD2. J gave up 0 bases and V 3 bases, and 0 bases lay outside the gene matches. The CDR3 contains 16 residues. Per the germline V gene, CDR1 is SGHTA and CDR2 is FQGTGA. The CDR3 sequence is CASSLTSGANTGELFF. The CDR3, as DNA: TGTGCCAGCAGCTTGACTAGCGGGGCGAACACCGGGGAGCTGTTTTTT.

The chain carries TRBV29-1 and TRBJ1-2, with a possible D match to TRBD1 (5 bases). The CDR3 has 12 amino acids. V lost 3 bases to trimming and J lost 4 bases, with 9 bases between them. Germline-derived CDR1 and CDR2 are SQVTM and ANQGSEA. The CDR3 DNA follows: TGCAGCGTTGACGCCGGGGGCTATGGCTACACCTTC. It specifies CSVDAGGYGYTF. The variable domain in full, with the rest retrieved from reference TRBV29-1 and TRBJ1-2, is SAVISQKPSRDICQRGTSLTIQCQVDSQVTMMFWYRQQPGQSLTLIATANQGSEATYESGFVIDKFPISRPNLTFSTLTVSNMSPEDSSIYLCSVDAGGYGYTFGSGTRLTVV.

The chain links TRBV4-2 to TRBJ1-2, with TRBD1 matching 7 bases. V trimming: 4 bases; J trimming: 4 bases; junction bases outside the gene matches: 12. This CDR3 is 16 amino acids long. Germline V gene sequence: CDR1 LGHNA, CDR2 YNFKEQ. The CDR3 loop is CASSPPPDRRPYGYTF. CDR3 coding DNA: TGTGCCAGCAGCCCTCCCCCGGACAGGCGGCCCTATGGCTACACCTTC.

The genes are TRBV20-1 and TRBJ2-1; weak D call: TRBD2 (5 bases). The CDR3 runs 10 residues. Germline-derived CDR1 and CDR2 are DFQATT and SNEGSKA (reference sequence). V gave up 6 bases and J gave up 9 bases, with 9 bases separating them. In DNA, the CDR3 is TGCAGTGCAACTAGAGTTGAGCAGTTCTTC. Translation gives CSATRVEQFF.